The T cell receptor (delta chain) described here comes from a study of γδ T cells in repeated Plasmodium falciparum infection. Across the study: Malian children with intense seasonal malaria exposure were compared with matched Australian children.

This clone was seen more than once but under ten times. The antigen is not known. TCRdb records a much larger clone's protein for this DNA, with a difference at residue 9 that likely arises from a read error; the protein given is the translation of the DNA. Flow sorting of PBMC yielded separate Vgamma9/Vdelta2+ and Vdelta2-negative gammadelta T cell populations for bulk repertoire analysis. Study-level findings and limits: Compared with Australian children, Malian Vdelta2-negative repertoires seemed more clonal, less diverse, less shared. Vdelta2-negative gammadelta repertoires, largely Vdelta1+, seemingly showed infection-driven waves of new clonal selection.

Trimming cost V 2 bases and J 3 bases; bases outside gene matches: 28. Germline loops: CDR1 TVYSNPD, CDR2 GDNSRS (reference sequence). This CDR3 spans 21 amino acids. TCRdb re-called clones from the multiplex PCR reads using CATT. The sample has some 100,000 delta-chain clones; 1.4% are singletons. The genes are TRDV3 and TRDJ1, with TRDD3 identical over 9 bases. The TCR sequence derives from a pool of human donors (malaria-infected and uninfected, not separated). The source material was gamma-delta T cells from blood. The CDR3 spells CAFEPTWGMKATSRASDKLIF. The CDR3, as DNA: TGTGCCTTTGAGCCGACCTGGGGGATGAAGGCCACTTCGCGGGCTTCCGATAAACTCATCTTT. Full variable domain (missing parts from reference TRDV3 and TRDJ1): CDKVTQSSPDQTVASGSEVVLLCTYDTVYSNPDLFWYRIRPDYSFQFVFYGDNSRSEGADFTQGRFSVKHILTQKAFHLVISPVRTEDSATYYCAFEPTWGMKATSRASDKLIFGKGTRVTVEP.